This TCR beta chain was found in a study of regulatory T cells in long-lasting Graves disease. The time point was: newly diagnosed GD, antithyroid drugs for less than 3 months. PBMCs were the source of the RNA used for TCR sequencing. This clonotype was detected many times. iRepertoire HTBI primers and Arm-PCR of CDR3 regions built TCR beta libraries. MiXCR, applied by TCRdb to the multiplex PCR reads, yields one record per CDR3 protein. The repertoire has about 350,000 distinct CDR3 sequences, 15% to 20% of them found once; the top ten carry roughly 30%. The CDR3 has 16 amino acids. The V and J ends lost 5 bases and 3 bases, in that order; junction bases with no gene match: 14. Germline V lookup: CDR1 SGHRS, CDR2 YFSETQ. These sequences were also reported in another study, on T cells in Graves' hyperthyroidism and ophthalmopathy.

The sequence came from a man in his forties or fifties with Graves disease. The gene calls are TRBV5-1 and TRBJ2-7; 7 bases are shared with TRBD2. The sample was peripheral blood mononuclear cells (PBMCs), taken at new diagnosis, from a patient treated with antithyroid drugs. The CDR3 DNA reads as TGCGCCAGCAGTCGCCCCGGGACCGGGAGGAACTACGAGCAGTACTTC. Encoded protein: CASSRPGTGRNYEQYF.